The entry that follows covers one T cell receptor (beta chain) sequence. The data were obtained in a study of control samples from healthy donors and cancer patients. Measured with immunoSEQ multiplex PCR; TCRdb has only the in-frame clones, and not every one. The sample shows under 200,000 clones, roughly nine tenths of them seen only once. This CDR3 has 13 amino acids. Germline CDR1 reads LGHDT; CDR2 reads YNNKEL (reference sequence). V was clipped by 1 base and J by 7 bases, with 10 bases between them. The receptor's source is a woman aged 25 to 45 in good health. The chain joins TRBV3-1 (or the pseudogene TRBV3-2) to TRBJ1-2; D may be TRBD1 (5 bases). What was sequenced was blood. The CDR3 spells CASSQGGVRGYTF. The CDR3 DNA is TGTGCCAGCAGCCAAGGAGGGGTCCGTGGCTACACCTTC.